The 2 T cell receptor beta chains below were found in one sample sequenced in a study of a mutant IDH1 vaccine in newly diagnosed glioma. Their recognized antigens are unknown. Time point here: week 35, safety follow-up. With topical imiquimod, each dose of the vaccine consisted of 300 ug of mutant IDH1 20-mer peptide. Sequencing was performed with immunoSEQ multiplex PCR; in TCRdb, only in-frame clones are kept and a portion is missing. Here the sample spans 65,000 to 85,000 clones, about 87% being singletons. Source: PBMCs, taken from a glioma patient whose treatment included an IDH1 peptide vaccine. The receptors were gathered from a man aged 25-40 years with glioma.

This clone has only a few counts. The rearrangement links TRBV5-1 to TRBJ2-2; D uncertain. CDR1 and CDR2 from the germline V gene are SGHRS and YFSETQ. Trimming shortened V by 0 bases and J by 6 bases, and 6 bases separated the two germline ends. This CDR3 is 13 amino acids long. The CDR3 protein is CASSLEYAGELFF. The CDR3 DNA is TGCGCCAGCAGCTTGGAGTATGCCGGGGAGCTGTTTTTT. The full variable domain, rest sourced from reference TRBV5-1 and TRBJ2-2, is KAGVTQTPRYLIKTRGQQVTLSCSPISGHRSVSWYQQTPGQGLQFLFEYFSETQRNKGNFPGRFSGRQFSNSRSEMNVSTLELGDSALYLCASSLEYAGELFFGEGSRLTVL.

J is TRBJ2-7 and V is TRBV9, with 7 bases identical to TRBD1. The CDR3 consists of 14 residues. J lost 0 bases, V lost 4 bases, and 4 bases had no gene match. Germline V gives CDR1 SGDLS, CDR2 YYNGEE. CDR3 in DNA: TGTGCCAGCAGCCCGACAGGGAGCTCCTACGAGCAGTACTTC. It translates to CASSPTGSSYEQYF.